The 26 T cell receptor beta chains in this list originate from one sample, sequenced in a study of blood T cell repertoires in COVID-19. The repertoire was sequenced with immunoSEQ multiplex PCR; TCRdb's copy has only in-frame clones and lacks some. The table has 78,000 or so clones, about 85% seen once. Sample: peripheral blood. The receptors derive from a human donor in a cohort sampled during active COVID-19.

The rearrangement links TRBV10-3 to TRBJ1-5, with TRBD1 as a possible D gene (5 bases). With 0 bases removed from V and 2 bases from J, the gap between germline ends came to 11 bases. Germline CDR1 ENHRY, CDR2 SYGVKD. The CDR3 has 16 amino acids. In nucleotides, the CDR3 is TGTGCCATCAGTGAGTCGACGGGGGACGGCAATCAGCCCCAGCATTTT. Its translation is CAISESTGDGNQPQHF.

This clone appeared a single time. The chain employs TRBV2 and TRBJ1-1; the D gene is possibly TRBD1 (5 bases). The V end lost 6 bases, the J end lost 4 bases, and 9 bases lay between the germline ends. Germline CDR1 is SNHLY and CDR2 is FYNNEI. This CDR3 contains 12 residues. The DNA for the CDR3 is TGTGCCAGCAGCAGGGACTTCACTGAAGCTTTCTTT. This encodes CASSRDFTEAFF.

This chain uses TRBV30 with TRBJ2-5; 7 nucleotides line up with TRBD1. The V and J ends lost 6 bases and 4 bases, in that order; junction bases with no gene match: 11. CDR3 length: 14 residues. Germline assignment: CDR1 GTSNPN and CDR2 SVGIG (reference sequence). CDR3 in amino acids: CACAFQGERETQYF. The CDR3 coding sequence is TGTGCCTGCGCCTTCCAGGGGGAGCGAGAGACCCAGTACTTC.

The chain combines TRBV9 with TRBJ2-6; 12 nucleotides agree with TRBD1. Germline trimming cut 0 bases from V and 1 base from J; bases unmatched to any gene: 2. The CDR3 contains 18 residues. Germline lookup yields CDR1 SGDLS and CDR2 YYNGEE. The CDR3 sequence: CASSVEGQGASGANVLTF. Here the CDR3 DNA reads TGTGCCAGCAGCGTAGAGGGACAGGGGGCATCTGGGGCCAACGTCCTGACTTTC.

This clone was found once. The chain uses TRBV6-5 and TRBJ2-3; no firm D call. Germline-derived CDR1 and CDR2 are MNHEY and SVGAGI. This CDR3 region has 12 residues. V was shortened by 11 bases and J by 4 bases, with 13 bases between the two germline ends. The CDR3 loop is CASLSPADTQYF. CDR3 nucleotides: TGTGCCTCCCTCTCCCCAGCAGATACGCAGTATTTT.

CDR3 region: CASSMNSGSGNTIYF. The DNA of the CDR3 is TGTGCCAGTAGTATGAATTCCGGCTCTGGAAACACCATATATTTT. The rearrangement uses TRBV19 and TRBJ1-3; no clear D. The CDR3 covers 15 residues. Germline V gives CDR1 LNHDA, CDR2 SQIVND (reference sequence). V was pared by 3 bases and J by 0 bases, with 9 bases between.

The rearrangement uses TRBV29-1 and TRBJ2-7, with TRBD1 matching 7 bases. This CDR3 region has 12 residues. The V gene's germline CDR1 is SQVTM and CDR2 ANQGSEA. The junction had 2 bases not matched to a gene; V was cut back by 6 bases and J by 0 bases. The chain's CDR3 is CSVTGDSYEQYF. The CDR3 coding sequence is TGCAGCGTAACAGGGGACTCCTACGAGCAGTACTTC.

This CDR3 reads CASSLERGGREQYF. For the CDR3, the DNA is TGTGCCAGCAGCTTGGAACGGGGGGGCCGAGAGCAGTACTTC. J is TRBJ2-7 and V is TRBV5-4; 8 bases line up with TRBD2. Germline CDR1 reads SGHNT; CDR2 reads YYREEE (reference sequence). Unmatched junction bases numbered 6, after V lost 0 bases and J lost 7 bases. The CDR3 extends over 14 amino acids.

This chain links TRBV28 with TRBJ2-1, with a possible D match to TRBD1 (5 bases). The V gene lost 7 bases and the J gene lost 7 bases, with 20 bases spanning the gap. Germline V CDR1 and CDR2: MDHEN, SYDVKM. The CDR3 totals 15 residues. This chain's CDR3 is CASIPTVKVPNEQFF. Written as DNA, the CDR3 is TGTGCCAGCATACCGACAGTAAAGGTACCGAATGAGCAGTTCTTC.

V usage is TRBV9 and J usage is TRBJ2-1; D may be TRBD2 (6 bases). Germline loops: CDR1 SGDLS, CDR2 YYNGEE. The CDR3 spans 15 residues. V was shortened by 4 bases and J by 10 bases, with 21 bases between the two germline ends. CDR3 coding DNA: TGTGCCAGCAGCCCACGACCTTTGCCGGGGGACGAGCAGTTCTTC. It codes for CASSPRPLPGDEQFF.

The J gene is TRBJ2-1, the V gene TRBV27; 10 bases are shared with TRBD2. The junction had 3 bases not matched to a gene; V was cut back by 5 bases and J by 8 bases. CDR3 length equals 13 residues. Germline V gives CDR1 MNHEY, CDR2 SMNVEV (reference sequence). CDR3 coding DNA: TGTGCCAGCAGTGCTAGCGGGAGAGATGAGCAGTTCTTC. This encodes CASSASGRDEQFF.

This clone was seen a single time. The CDR3 DNA sequence: TGTGCCAGCAGCTTAGCGCGAGGAAACAATGAGCAGTTCTTC. This encodes CASSLARGNNEQFF. The chain employs TRBV11-1 and TRBJ2-1; no reliable D call. Trimming cost V 0 bases and J 5 bases, with 8 bases left between them. Germline loops: CDR1 SGHAT, CDR2 FQDESV (reference sequence). The CDR3 consists of 14 residues. The full variable domain, its missing parts supplied by reference TRBV11-1 and TRBJ2-1, is EAEVAQSPRYKITEKSQAVAFWCDPISGHATLYWYRQILGQGPELLVQFQDESVVDDSQLPKDRFSAERLKGVDSTLKIQPAELGDSAMYLCASSLARGNNEQFFGPGTRLTVL.

V and J are TRBV5-1 and TRBJ1-3; 9 bases fit TRBD1. Germline-derived CDR1 and CDR2 are SGHRS and YFSETQ. The CDR3 loop spans 16 amino acids. V was pared by 0 bases and J by 0 bases, with 1 base of the junction left unmatched. The CDR3 reads CASSLVTGGSGNTIYF. The CDR3 nucleotides are TGCGCCAGCAGCTTGGTGACAGGGGGCTCTGGAAACACCATATATTTT. The whole variable domain, filled in from reference TRBV5-1 and TRBJ1-3, reads KAGVTQTPRYLIKTRGQQVTLSCSPISGHRSVSWYQQTPGQGLQFLFEYFSETQRNKGNFPGRFSGRQFSNSRSEMNVSTLELGDSALYLCASSLVTGGSGNTIYFGEGSWLTVV.

The chain recombines TRBV30 with TRBJ2-4; D might be TRBD2 (7 bases). This CDR3 spans 15 amino acids. V lost 2 bases and J lost 0, with 11 bases in between. Germline V gene lookup returns CDR1 GTSNPN and CDR2 SVGIG (reference sequence). CDR3 residues: CAWSWGGLAKNIQYF. Here the CDR3 DNA reads TGTGCCTGGAGTTGGGGGGGGCTAGCCAAAAACATTCAGTACTTC.

V is TRBV7-3 and J is TRBJ2-5; 7 nucleotides agree with TRBD1. Germline assignment: CDR1 SGHTA and CDR2 FQGTGA. This CDR3 has 13 residues. With 5 bases clipped from V and 4 bases from J, the junction kept 4 bases outside the gene matches. The CDR3 spells CASSIGTAETQYF. The CDR3, as DNA: TGTGCCAGCAGCATAGGGACAGCAGAGACCCAGTACTTC.

The chain uses TRBV19 and TRBJ1-1; a weak D match, TRBD1 (6 bases). CDR1 is LNHDA, CDR2 SQIVND, per germline (reference sequence). This CDR3 region has 14 residues. Trimming left V 3 bases short and J 1 base short, with 9 bases between. This CDR3 reads CASSIGTTNTEAFF. CDR3 bases: TGTGCCAGTAGTATCGGGACAACGAACACTGAAGCTTTCTTT. Based on the CDR3 plus reference TRBV19 and TRBJ1-1, the full variable domain is DGGITQSPKYLFRKEGQNVTLSCEQNLNHDAMYWYRQDPGQGLRLIYYSQIVNDFQKGDIAEGYSVSREKKESFPLTVTSAQKNPTAFYLCASSIGTTNTEAFFGQGTRLTVV.

This clone was seen more than once but under ten times. The chain is built from TRBV11-3 and TRBJ2-7; a possible D gene is TRBD1 (5 bases). Germline V lookup: CDR1 SGHNT, CDR2 YENEEA. V was trimmed by 3 bases and J by 4 bases, leaving 16 bases between them. The CDR3 loop spans 15 amino acids. The CDR3 is CASSFRAQGSYEQYF. DNA for the CDR3: TGTGCCAGCAGCTTTCGGGCCCAGGGATCGTACGAGCAGTACTTC.

The chain joins TRBV11-3 to TRBJ1-1; tentatively, D is TRBD1 (5 bases). Germline V gives CDR1 SGHNT, CDR2 YENEEA. With 0 bases removed from V and 8 bases from J, the gap between germline ends came to 7 bases. This CDR3 spans 12 amino acids. The chain's CDR3 is CASSLEGPEAFF. Written as DNA, the CDR3 is TGTGCCAGCAGCTTAGAGGGGCCCGAAGCTTTCTTT.

This sequence joins TRBV18 and TRBJ2-3; D may be TRBD2 (7 bases). The CDR3 covers 17 residues. With 1 base removed from V and 1 base from J, the gap between germline ends came to 15 bases. The germline CDR1 and CDR2 sequences are KGHSH and LQKENI. The CDR3 region has the DNA TGTGCCAGCTCACCACAACGTGCGGGGGCAGGCACAGATACGCAGTATTTT. Its protein product is CASSPQRAGAGTDTQYF.

The V gene is TRBV18, the J gene TRBJ2-7; 7 bases fit TRBD1. Germline CDR1 is KGHSH and CDR2 is LQKENI. The CDR3 runs to 16 residues. The trim removed 0 bases at V and 4 bases at J, leaving 9 bases unmatched. This chain's CDR3 is CASSPPTGVFGYEQYF. The DNA of the CDR3 is TGTGCCAGCTCACCACCCACAGGGGTCTTCGGGTACGAGCAGTACTTC.

Turning to this clone: Different DNA sequences within this sample yield the same CDR3. The chain links TRBV19 to TRBJ2-3; 7 bases align to TRBD1. Germline trimming cut 4 bases from V and 4 bases from J; bases unmatched to any gene: 5. CDR1 is LNHDA and CDR2 is SQIVND in the germline V gene (reference sequence). The CDR3 covers 14 residues. CDR3 sequence reads: CASSNRGRADTQYF. The CDR3 nucleotides read TGTGCCAGTAGTAACAGGGGTAGGGCAGATACGCAGTATTTT.

This chain connects TRBV3-1 (or the pseudogene TRBV3-2) to TRBJ2-7; D possibly corresponds to TRBD2 (6 bases). Germline lookup yields CDR1 LGHDT and CDR2 YNNKEL (reference sequence). This CDR3 contains 14 residues. Between the trimmed V and J ends, which lost 1 base and 4 bases, there was a span of 11 bases. CDR3 amino acids: CASSQARGSYEQYF. The CDR3 coding sequence is TGTGCCAGCAGCCAAGCCCGGGGGAGTTACGAGCAGTACTTC.

This chain connects TRBV11-2 to TRBJ1-2; D is perhaps TRBD1 (5 bases). This CDR3 is built from 13 residues. Germline V gives CDR1 SGHAT, CDR2 FQNNGV. The V end lost 0 bases, the J end lost 8 bases, and 10 bases lay between the germline ends. The CDR3 nucleotides are TGTGCCAGCAGCTTAGAACAGGCTGGGGGCTACACCTTC. This encodes CASSLEQAGGYTF.

This chain uses TRBV6-1 with TRBJ1-5; perhaps TRBD1 as D (6 bases). From germline, CDR1 is MNHNS and CDR2 SASEGT. Trimming cost V 3 bases and J 4 bases, with 16 bases left between them. The CDR3 contains 16 residues. As DNA, the CDR3 is TGTGCCAGCAGTGAGAGACAGGCCAGGCCTAATCAGCCCCAGCATTTT. Amino acids: CASSERQARPNQPQHF.

The chain recombines TRBV6-1 with TRBJ2-7; 7 nucleotides match TRBD1. Germline-derived CDR1 and CDR2 are MNHNS and SASEGT. This CDR3 comprises 13 residues. J gave up 5 bases and V 2 bases, and 3 bases lay outside the gene matches. The CDR3 coding sequence is TGTGCCAGCAGTGAACTTACAGGGGACGAGCAGTACTTC. Amino acids: CASSELTGDEQYF.

With regard to this clone: Germline is not matched at one junction end, which may reflect a read error. The V gene is TRBV28, the J gene TRBJ1-1; D possibly corresponds to TRBD1 (5 bases). Germline-derived CDR1 and CDR2 are MDHEN and SYDVKM. This CDR3 region has 13 residues. DNA for the CDR3: TGTGCCAGCAGCTCCCCGGGGGGGACTGAAGTTTTCTTT. Residues: CASSSPGGTEVFF. Complete variable domain (other parts from reference TRBV28 and TRBJ1-1): DVKVTQSSRYLVKRTGEKVFLECVQDMDHENMFWYRQDPGLGLRLIYFSYDVKMKEKGDIPEGYSVSREKKERFSLILESASTNQTSMYLCASSSPGGTEVFFGQGTRLTVV.